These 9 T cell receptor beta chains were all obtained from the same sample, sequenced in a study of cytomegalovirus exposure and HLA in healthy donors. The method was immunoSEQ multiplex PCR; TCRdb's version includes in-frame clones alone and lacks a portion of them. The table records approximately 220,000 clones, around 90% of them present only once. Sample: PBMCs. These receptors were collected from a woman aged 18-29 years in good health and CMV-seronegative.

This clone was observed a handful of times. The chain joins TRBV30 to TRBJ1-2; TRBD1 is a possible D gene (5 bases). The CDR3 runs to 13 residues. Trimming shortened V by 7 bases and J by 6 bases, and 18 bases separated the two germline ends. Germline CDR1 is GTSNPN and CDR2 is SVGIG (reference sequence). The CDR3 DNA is TGTGCCTCCTACAGAAGGGGATTCCATGGCTACACCTTC. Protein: CASYRRGFHGYTF.

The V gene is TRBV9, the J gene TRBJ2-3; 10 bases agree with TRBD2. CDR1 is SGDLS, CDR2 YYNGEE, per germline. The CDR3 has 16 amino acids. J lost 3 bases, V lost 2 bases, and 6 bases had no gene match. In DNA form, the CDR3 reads TGTGCCAGCAGCGTTGGAGCGGGAGGGGGAACAGATACGCAGTATTTT. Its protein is CASSVGAGGGTDTQYF.

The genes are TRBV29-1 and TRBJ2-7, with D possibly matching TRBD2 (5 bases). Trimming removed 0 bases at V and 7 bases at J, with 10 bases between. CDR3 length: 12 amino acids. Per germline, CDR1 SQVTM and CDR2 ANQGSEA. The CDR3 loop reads CSVEDGVAEQYF. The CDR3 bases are TGCAGCGTTGAAGACGGGGTGGCGGAGCAGTACTTC.

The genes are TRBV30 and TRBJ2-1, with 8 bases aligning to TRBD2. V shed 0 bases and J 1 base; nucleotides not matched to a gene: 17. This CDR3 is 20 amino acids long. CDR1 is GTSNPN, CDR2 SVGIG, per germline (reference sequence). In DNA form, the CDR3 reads TGTGCCTGGAGTGTATCGCGCCGAACTGTGGCGGGAGGTTCCTACAATGAGCAGTTCTTC. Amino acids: CAWSVSRRTVAGGSYNEQFF.

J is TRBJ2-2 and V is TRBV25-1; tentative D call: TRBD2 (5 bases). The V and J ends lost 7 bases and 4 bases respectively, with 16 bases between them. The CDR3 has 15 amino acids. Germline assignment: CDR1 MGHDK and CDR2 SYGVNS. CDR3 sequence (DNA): TGTGCCAGCACCGAAAGCGGCCGCGCCACCGGGGAGCTGTTTTTT. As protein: CASTESGRATGELFF.

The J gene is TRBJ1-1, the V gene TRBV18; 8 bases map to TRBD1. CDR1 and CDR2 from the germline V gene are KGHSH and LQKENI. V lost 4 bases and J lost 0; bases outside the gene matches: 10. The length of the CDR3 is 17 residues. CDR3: CASSQLGTGKMNTEAFF. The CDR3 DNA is TGTGCCAGCTCACAACTCGGGACAGGTAAAATGAACACTGAAGCTTTCTTT.

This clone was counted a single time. CDR3 amino acids: CASSLGQVTNTIYF. In DNA form, the CDR3 reads TGTGCCAGCAGCTTGGGACAGGTAACAAACACCATATATTTT. V gene TRBV9 combines with J gene TRBJ1-3; 8 bases align to TRBD1. Per the germline V gene, CDR1 is SGDLS and CDR2 is YYNGEE. The V gene end was trimmed by 4 bases and the J gene end by 6 bases; junction bases not matched to a gene: 6. CDR3 length equals 14 residues. Complete variable domain (other parts from reference TRBV9 and TRBJ1-3): DSGVTQTPKHLITATGQRVTLRCSPRSGDLSVYWYQQSLDQGLQFLIQYYNGEERAKGNILERFSAQQFPDLHSELNLSSLELGDSALYFCASSLGQVTNTIYFGEGSWLTVV.

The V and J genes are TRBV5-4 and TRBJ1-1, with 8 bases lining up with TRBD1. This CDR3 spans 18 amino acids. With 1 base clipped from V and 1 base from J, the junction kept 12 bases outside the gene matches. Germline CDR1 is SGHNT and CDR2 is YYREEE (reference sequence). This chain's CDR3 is CASSLPLDRAVSNTEAFF. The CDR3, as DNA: TGTGCCAGCAGCTTGCCCCTGGACAGGGCTGTATCGAACACTGAAGCTTTCTTT.

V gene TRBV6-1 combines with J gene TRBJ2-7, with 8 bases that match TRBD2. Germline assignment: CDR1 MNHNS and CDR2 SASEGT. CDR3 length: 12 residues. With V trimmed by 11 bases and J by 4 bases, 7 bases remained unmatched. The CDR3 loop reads CASHGGVYEQYF. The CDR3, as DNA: TGTGCCTCTCACGGGGGGGTTTACGAGCAGTACTTC.